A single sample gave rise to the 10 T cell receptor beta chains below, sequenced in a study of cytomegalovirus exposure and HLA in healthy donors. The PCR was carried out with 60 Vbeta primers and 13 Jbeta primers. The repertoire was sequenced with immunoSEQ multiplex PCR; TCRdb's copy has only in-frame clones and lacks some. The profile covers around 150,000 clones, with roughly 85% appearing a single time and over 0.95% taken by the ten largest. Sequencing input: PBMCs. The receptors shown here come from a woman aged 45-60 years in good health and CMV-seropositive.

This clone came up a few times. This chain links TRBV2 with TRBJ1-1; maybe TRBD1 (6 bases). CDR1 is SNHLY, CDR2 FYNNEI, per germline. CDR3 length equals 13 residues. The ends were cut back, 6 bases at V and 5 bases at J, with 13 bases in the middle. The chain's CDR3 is CASSTGRLTEAFF. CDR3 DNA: TGTGCCAGCAGCACAGGGCGGTTAACTGAAGCTTTCTTT.

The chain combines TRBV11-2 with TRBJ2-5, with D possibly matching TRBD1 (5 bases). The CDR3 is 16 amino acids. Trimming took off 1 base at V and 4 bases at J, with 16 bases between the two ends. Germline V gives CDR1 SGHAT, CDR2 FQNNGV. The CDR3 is CASSLGVTVRGETQYF. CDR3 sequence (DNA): TGTGCCAGCAGCTTAGGTGTGACAGTAAGAGGAGAGACCCAGTACTTC.

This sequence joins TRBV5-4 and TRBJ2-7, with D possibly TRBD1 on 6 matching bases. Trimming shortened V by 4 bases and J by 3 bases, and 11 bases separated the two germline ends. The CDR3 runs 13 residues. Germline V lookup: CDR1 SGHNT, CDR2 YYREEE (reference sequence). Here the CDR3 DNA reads TGTGCCAGCAGCACAGGGCCTCACTACGAGCAGTACTTC. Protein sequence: CASSTGPHYEQYF.

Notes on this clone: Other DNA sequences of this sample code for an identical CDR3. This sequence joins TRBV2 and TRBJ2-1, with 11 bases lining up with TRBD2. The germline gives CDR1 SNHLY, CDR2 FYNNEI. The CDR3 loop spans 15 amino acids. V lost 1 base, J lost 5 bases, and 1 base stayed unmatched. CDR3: CASSEVGLADNEQFF. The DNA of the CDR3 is TGTGCCAGCAGTGAAGTGGGACTAGCGGACAATGAGCAGTTCTTC.

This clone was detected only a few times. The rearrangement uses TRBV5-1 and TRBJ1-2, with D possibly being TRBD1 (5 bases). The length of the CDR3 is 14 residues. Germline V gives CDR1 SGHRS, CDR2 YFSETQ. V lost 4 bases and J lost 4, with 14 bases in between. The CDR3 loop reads CASSRIQEGYGYTF. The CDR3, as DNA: TGCGCCAGCAGCAGGATACAGGAGGGCTATGGCTACACCTTC. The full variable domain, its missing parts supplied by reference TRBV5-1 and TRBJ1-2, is KAGVTQTPRYLIKTRGQQVTLSCSPISGHRSVSWYQQTPGQGLQFLFEYFSETQRNKGNFPGRFSGRQFSNSRSEMNVSTLELGDSALYLCASSRIQEGYGYTFGSGTRLTVV.

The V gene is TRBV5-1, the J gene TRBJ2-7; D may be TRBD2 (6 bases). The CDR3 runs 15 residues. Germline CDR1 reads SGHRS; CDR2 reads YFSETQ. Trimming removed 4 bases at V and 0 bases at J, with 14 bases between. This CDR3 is CASSGGNTISYEQYF. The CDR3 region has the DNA TGCGCCAGCAGCGGAGGGAATACTATCTCCTACGAGCAGTACTTC.

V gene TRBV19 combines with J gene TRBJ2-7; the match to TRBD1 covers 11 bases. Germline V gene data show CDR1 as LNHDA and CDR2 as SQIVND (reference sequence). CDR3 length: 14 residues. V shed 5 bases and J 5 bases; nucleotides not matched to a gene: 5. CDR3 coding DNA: TGTGCCAGTAGTTCCAGGACAGGGGGCGACGAGCAGTACTTC. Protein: CASSSRTGGDEQYF.

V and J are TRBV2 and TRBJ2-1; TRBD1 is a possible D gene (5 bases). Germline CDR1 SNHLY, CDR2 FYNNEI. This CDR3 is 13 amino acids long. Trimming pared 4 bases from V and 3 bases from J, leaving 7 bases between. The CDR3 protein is CASSGQIYNEQFF. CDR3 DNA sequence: TGTGCCAGCAGTGGACAGATCTACAATGAGCAGTTCTTC.

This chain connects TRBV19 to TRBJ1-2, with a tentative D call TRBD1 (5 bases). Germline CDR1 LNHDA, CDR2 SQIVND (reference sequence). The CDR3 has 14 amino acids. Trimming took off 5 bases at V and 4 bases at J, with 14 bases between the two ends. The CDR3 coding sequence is TGTGCCAGTAGTGGGATGAGGCAGGGCTATGGCTACACCTTC. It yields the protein CASSGMRQGYGYTF. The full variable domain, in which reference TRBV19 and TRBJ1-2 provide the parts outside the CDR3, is DGGITQSPKYLFRKEGQNVTLSCEQNLNHDAMYWYRQDPGQGLRLIYYSQIVNDFQKGDIAEGYSVSREKKESFPLTVTSAQKNPTAFYLCASSGMRQGYGYTFGSGTRLTVV.

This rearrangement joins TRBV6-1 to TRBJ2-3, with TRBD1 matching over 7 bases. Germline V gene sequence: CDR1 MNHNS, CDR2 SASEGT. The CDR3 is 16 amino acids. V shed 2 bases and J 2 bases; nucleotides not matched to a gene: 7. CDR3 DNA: TGTGCCAGCAGTGAATTCACAGGGGACATCACAGATACGCAGTATTTT. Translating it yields CASSEFTGDITDTQYF.